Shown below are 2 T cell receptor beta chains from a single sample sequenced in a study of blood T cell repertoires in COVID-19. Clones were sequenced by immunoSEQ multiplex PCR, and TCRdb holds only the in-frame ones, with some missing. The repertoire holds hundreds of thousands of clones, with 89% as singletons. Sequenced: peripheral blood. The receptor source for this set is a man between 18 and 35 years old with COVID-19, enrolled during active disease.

The CDR3 sequence: CASRRDRGINEQFF. The CDR3 DNA reads TGTGCCAGCCGCCGGGACAGGGGAATCAATGAGCAGTTCTTC. The rearrangement uses TRBV19 and TRBJ2-1; 10 bases match TRBD1. With 9 bases clipped from V and 6 bases from J, the junction kept 8 bases outside the gene matches. Germline CDR1 reads LNHDA; CDR2 reads SQIVND (reference sequence). This CDR3 spans 14 amino acids.

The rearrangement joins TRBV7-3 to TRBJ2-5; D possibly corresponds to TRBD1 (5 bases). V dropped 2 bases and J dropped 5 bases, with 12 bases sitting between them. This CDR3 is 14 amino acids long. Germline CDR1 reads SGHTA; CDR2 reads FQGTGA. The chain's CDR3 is CASSLSGLDETQYF. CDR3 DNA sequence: TGTGCCAGCAGCTTATCAGGGCTAGACGAGACCCAGTACTTC.